This TCR beta chain was captured by sequencing in a study of blood T cell repertoires in COVID-19. Across the whole study: Material from acute and convalescent COVID-19 was sourced from the United States, Italy and Spain.

Germline V gene data show CDR1 as LGHNA and CDR2 as YSLEER. This CDR3 has 17 amino acids. The V gene end was trimmed by 2 bases and the J gene end by 2 bases; junction bases not matched to a gene: 6. This table comes from immunoSEQ multiplex PCR, and its TCRdb copy is limited to in-frame clones, with some not included. The sample yields roughly 250,000 clones, around 88% seen once. The rearrangement joins TRBV4-3 to TRBJ2-7; 13 positions match TRBD2. This TCR was recovered from a man aged 40-50 years with active or convalescent COVID-19. The sample consisted of peripheral blood. The CDR3 protein is CASSQTPGTSGAYEQYF. In DNA form, the CDR3 reads TGCGCCAGCAGCCAAACCCCCGGGACTAGCGGGGCCTACGAGCAGTACTTC.